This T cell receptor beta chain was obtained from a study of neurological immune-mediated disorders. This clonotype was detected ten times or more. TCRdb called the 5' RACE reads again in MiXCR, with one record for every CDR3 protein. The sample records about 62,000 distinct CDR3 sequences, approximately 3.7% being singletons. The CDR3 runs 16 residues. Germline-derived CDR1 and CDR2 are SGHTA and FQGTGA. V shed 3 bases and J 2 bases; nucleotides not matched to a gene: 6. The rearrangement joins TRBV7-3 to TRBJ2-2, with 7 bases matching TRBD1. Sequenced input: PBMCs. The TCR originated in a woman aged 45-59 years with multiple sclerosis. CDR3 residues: CASSFSTGANTGELFF. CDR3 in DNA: TGTGCCAGCAGCTTTTCTACAGGGGCAAACACCGGGGAGCTGTTTTTT.